A selection of T cell receptor beta chains follows, all from one sample in a study of cytomegalovirus exposure and HLA in healthy donors. The method was immunoSEQ multiplex PCR; TCRdb's version includes in-frame clones alone and lacks a portion of them. Of 90,000 or so clones listed, about four fifths were seen once; the top ten hold about 32%. Sequencing input: PBMCs. The receptors were sampled from a man aged 45 to 65 in good health and CMV-seropositive. Both conserved end residues are part of each CDR3. D genes are given only for firm matches. Clone size is given for some rows only: seen once, a few or many times, or a class if the clone is expanded.

j_call,v_call,clone_size,d_call,cdr3_aa
TRBJ2-5,TRBV6-5,once,-,CASSRAAGVETQYF
TRBJ1-5,TRBV5-6,-,-,CASSLGGREDSNQPQHF
TRBJ2-2,TRBV2,-,-,CASKEVSNTGELFF
TRBJ1-3,TRBV7-9,once,-,CASSLSFGVRGGNTIYF
TRBJ2-2,TRBV9,-,-,CASTDTGELFF
TRBJ2-1,TRBV21-1,-,-,CASSKEEGGRSRYNEQFF
TRBJ2-7,TRBV4-2,-,-,CASSQFQSYEQYF
TRBJ2-5,TRBV11-2,few,TRBD2,CASSLSGRAVKTQYF
TRBJ1-2,TRBV19,-,TRBD1,CASSIDWDRVYTF
TRBJ2-3,TRBV6-6,-,-,CASSYGANSYGDTQYF
TRBJ2-1,TRBV27,-,TRBD2,CASSLGLGLAGYNEQFF
TRBJ2-3,TRBV5-1,once,-,CASSLWGDPSTDTQYF
TRBJ1-2,TRBV19,once,TRBD1,CASSIGGTGTIGGYTF
TRBJ2-7,TRBV7-9,-,-,CASSPGTRSEQYF
TRBJ2-1,TRBV11-2,-,TRBD2,CASSLALAGGLLQFF
TRBJ2-3,TRBV5-4,-,-,CASRLDLISPDTQYF
TRBJ2-2,TRBV7-9,-,-,CASSLGQLNTGELFF
TRBJ2-1,TRBV5-1,-,-,CASSLEQGGYNEQFF
TRBJ2-7,TRBV6-6,-,TRBD2,CASYYTSGSAYEQYF
TRBJ2-2,TRBV27,-,TRBD2,CASSPSTPGRATGELFF
TRBJ1-4,TRBV12-5,-,TRBD1,CASGLGQGEEKLFF
TRBJ2-3,TRBV7-9,-,TRBD2,CASSVYSGSADTQYF
TRBJ2-3,TRBV7-3,-,TRBD2,CASARRSGRSDTQYF
TRBJ2-1,TRBV29-1,few,-,CSVADGVSSYNEQFF
TRBJ2-2,TRBV9,-,-,CASSLTNTGELFF
TRBJ2-7,TRBV5-4,-,-,CASSSRSDIRGAYEQYF
TRBJ2-1,TRBV30,-,TRBD2,CAWSGSGRVLNEQFF
TRBJ1-2,TRBV9,-,-,CASSGSMGGAKGYTF
TRBJ2-6,TRBV5-4,-,TRBD2,CASSRSGSSGGANVLTF
TRBJ1-2,TRBV5-1,-,-,CASSQSGPHRYGYTF
TRBJ1-4,TRBV2,-,-,CAGSREWGEKLFF
TRBJ2-3,TRBV19,few,-,CASSSGLLGETDTQYF
TRBJ2-7,TRBV30,-,-,CAWSVQSGYEQYF
TRBJ1-5,TRBV6-5,few,-,CASSSGAGVNQPQHF
TRBJ2-7,TRBV18,once,TRBD2,CASSPGSGIMEQYF
TRBJ2-7,TRBV27,-,TRBD2,CASSSSGSSYEQYF
TRBJ2-1,TRBV25-1,-,-,CASRRVNEQFF
TRBJ2-1,TRBV30,-,-,CAWLAVYNEQFF
TRBJ1-2,TRBV7-2,-,-,CASSPRGRSYGYTF
TRBJ1-6,TRBV30,few,-,CAWSNGRGNSPLHF
TRBJ1-4,TRBV2,-,-,CASSELRGLGEKLFF
TRBJ1-1,TRBV15,-,TRBD1,CATSRHTGVIEAFF
TRBJ1-1,TRBV4-3,-,-,CASSPYQGLNTEAFF
TRBJ2-1,TRBV7-2,-,-,CASSLDLDSRPYNEQFF